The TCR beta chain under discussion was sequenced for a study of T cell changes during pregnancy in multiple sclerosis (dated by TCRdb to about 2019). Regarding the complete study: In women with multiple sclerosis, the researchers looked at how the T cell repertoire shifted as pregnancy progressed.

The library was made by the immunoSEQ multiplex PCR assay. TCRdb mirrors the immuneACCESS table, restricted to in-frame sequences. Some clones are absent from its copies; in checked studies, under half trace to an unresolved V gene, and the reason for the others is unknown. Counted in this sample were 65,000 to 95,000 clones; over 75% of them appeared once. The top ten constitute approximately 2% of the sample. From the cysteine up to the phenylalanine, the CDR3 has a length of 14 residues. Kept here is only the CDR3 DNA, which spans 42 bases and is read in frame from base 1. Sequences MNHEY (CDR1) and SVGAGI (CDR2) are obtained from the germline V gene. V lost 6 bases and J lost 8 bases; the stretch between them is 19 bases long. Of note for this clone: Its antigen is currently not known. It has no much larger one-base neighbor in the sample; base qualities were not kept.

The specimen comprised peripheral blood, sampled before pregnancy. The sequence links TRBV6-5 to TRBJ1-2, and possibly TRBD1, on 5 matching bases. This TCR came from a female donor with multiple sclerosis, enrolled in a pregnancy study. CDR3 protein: CASSRGQSTGGYTF. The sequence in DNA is TGTGCCAGCAGCCGCGGTCAGAGCACAGGCGGCTACACCTTC.